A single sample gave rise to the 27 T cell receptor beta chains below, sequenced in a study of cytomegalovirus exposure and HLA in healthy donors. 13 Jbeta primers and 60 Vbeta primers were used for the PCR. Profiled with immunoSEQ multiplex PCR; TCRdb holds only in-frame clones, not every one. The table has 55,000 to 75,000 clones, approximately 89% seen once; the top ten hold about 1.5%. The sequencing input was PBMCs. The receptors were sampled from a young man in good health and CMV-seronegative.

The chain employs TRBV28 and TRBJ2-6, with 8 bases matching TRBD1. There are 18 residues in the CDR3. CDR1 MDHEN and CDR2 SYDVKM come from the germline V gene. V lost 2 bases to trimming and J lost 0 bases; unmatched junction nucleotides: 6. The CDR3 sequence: CASSLGGTGPSGANVLTF. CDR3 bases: TGTGCCAGCAGTTTAGGGGGGACAGGCCCCTCTGGGGCCAACGTCCTGACTTTC.

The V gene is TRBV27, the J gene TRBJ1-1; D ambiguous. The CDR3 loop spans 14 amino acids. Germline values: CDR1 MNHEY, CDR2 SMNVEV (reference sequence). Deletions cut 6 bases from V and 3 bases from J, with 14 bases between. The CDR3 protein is CASSPFGGYTEAFF. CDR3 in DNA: TGTGCCAGCAGCCCCTTCGGAGGGTACACTGAAGCTTTCTTT.

CDR3 in DNA: TGCAGCGCCAGGACACGGGACTACACAGATACGCAGTATTTT. It encodes CSARTRDYTDTQYF. The gene calls are TRBV29-1 and TRBJ2-3, with 7 bases aligning to TRBD2. The CDR3 is 14 residues long. CDR1 is SQVTM, CDR2 ANQGSEA, per germline. V shed 7 bases, J shed 2 bases, and the junction held 9 bases outside the gene matches.

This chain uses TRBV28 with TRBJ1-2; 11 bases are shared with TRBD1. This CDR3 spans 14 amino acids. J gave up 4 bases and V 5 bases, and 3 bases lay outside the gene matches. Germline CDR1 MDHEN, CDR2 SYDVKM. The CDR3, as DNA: TGTGCCAGCAGTGCTGGGACAGGGGGCTATGGCTACACCTTC. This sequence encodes CASSAGTGGYGYTF.

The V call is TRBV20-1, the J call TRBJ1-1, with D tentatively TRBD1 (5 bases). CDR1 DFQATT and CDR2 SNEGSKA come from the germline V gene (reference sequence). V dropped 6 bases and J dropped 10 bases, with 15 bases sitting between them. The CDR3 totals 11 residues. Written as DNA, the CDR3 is TGCAGTGCAGGGGAGGGGTTAGGAGCTTTCTTT. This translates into CSAGEGLGAFF.

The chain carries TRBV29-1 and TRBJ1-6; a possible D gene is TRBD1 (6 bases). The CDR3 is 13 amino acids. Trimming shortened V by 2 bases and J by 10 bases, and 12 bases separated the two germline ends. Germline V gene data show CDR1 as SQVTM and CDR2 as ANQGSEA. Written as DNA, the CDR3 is TGCAGCGTTGAAACTGGGACAAGCTCACCCCTCCACTTT. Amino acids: CSVETGTSSPLHF.

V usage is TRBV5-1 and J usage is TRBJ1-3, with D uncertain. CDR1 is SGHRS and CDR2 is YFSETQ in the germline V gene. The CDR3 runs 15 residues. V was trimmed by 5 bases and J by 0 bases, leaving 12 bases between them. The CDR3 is CASRLGDLSGNTIYF. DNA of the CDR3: TGCGCCAGCAGGTTAGGAGACCTCTCTGGAAACACCATATATTTT.

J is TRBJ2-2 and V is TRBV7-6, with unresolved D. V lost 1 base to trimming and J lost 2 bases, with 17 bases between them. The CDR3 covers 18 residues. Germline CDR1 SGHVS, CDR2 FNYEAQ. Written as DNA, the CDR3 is TGTGCCAGCAGCTTAGAGTGGTCCGCGACACTTAACACCGGGGAGCTGTTTTTT. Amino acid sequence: CASSLEWSATLNTGELFF.

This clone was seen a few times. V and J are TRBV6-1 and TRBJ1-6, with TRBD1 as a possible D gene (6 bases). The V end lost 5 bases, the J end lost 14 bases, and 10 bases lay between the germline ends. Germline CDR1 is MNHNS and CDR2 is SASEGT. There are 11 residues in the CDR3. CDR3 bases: TGTGCCAGCAGTCTCCGGGACACCCTCCACTTT. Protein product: CASSLRDTLHF.

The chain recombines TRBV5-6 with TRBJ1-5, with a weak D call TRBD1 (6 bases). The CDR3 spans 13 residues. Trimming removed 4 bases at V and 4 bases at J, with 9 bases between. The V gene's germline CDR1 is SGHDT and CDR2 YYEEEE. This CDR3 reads CASSPTGNQPQHF. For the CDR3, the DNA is TGTGCCAGCAGCCCGACAGGTAATCAGCCCCAGCATTTT.

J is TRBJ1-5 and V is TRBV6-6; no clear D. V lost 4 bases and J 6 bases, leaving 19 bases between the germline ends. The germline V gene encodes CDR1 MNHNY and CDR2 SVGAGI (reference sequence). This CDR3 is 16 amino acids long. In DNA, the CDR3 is TGTGCCAGCAGTTCCCTAGGACTTGATCGAGGTCAGCCCCAGCATTTT. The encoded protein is CASSSLGLDRGQPQHF.

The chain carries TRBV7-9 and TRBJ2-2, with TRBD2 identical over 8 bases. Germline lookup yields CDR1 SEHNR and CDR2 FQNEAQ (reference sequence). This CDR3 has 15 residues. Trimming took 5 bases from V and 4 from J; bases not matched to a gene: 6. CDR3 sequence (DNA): TGTGCCAGCAGCGATAGACTAGCGCTCACCGGGGAGCTGTTTTTT. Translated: CASSDRLALTGELFF.

DNA of the CDR3: TGTGCCAGCAGCATGGAACTACTGAGTTTCACAGATACGCAGTATTTT. As protein: CASSMELLSFTDTQYF. The V call is TRBV4-2, the J call TRBJ2-3; D is unresolved. The ends were cut back, 5 bases at V and 2 bases at J, with 17 bases in the middle. The CDR3 runs to 16 residues. CDR1 and CDR2 (germline): LGHNA, YNFKEQ.

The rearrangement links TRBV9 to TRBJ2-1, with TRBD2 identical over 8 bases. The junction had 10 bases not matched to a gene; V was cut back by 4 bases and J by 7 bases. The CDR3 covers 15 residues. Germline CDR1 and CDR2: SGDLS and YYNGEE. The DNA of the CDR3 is TGTGCCAGCAGCCTCTCGGGGGGGCTAGGGAATGAGCAGTTCTTC. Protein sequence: CASSLSGGLGNEQFF.

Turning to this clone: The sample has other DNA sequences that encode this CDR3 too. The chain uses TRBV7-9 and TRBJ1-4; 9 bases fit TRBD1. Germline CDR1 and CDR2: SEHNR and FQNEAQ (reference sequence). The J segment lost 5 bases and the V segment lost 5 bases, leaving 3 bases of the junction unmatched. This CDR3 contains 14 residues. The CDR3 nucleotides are TGTGCCAGCAGCCGGGGACAGGGCAATGAAAAACTGTTTTTT. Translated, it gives CASSRGQGNEKLFF.

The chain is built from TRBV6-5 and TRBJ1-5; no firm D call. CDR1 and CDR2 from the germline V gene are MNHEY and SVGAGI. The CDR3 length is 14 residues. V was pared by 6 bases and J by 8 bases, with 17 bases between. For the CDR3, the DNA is TGTGCCAGCAGAATCCGGGGAGGGAGGGAGCCCCAGCATTTT. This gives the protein CASRIRGGREPQHF.

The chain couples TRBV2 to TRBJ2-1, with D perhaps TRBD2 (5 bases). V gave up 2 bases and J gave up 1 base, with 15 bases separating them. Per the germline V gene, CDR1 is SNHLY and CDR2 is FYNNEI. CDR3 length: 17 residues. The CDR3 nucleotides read TGTGCCAGCAGTGAAAATCGGGGTTTAGGTTCCTACAATGAGCAGTTCTTC. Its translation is CASSENRGLGSYNEQFF.

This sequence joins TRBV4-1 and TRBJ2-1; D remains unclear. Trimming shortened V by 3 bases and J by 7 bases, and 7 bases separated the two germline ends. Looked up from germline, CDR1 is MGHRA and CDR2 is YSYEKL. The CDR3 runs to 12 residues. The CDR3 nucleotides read TGCGCCAGCAGCCAGAGCCTGAATGAGCAGTTCTTC. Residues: CASSQSLNEQFF.

The CDR3 DNA reads TGTGCCAGCCTCAACAGACTAGCGGGGGGGGCAGATACGCAGTATTTT. Translated: CASLNRLAGGADTQYF. The rearrangement links TRBV7-2 to TRBJ2-3; 14 bases match TRBD2. The CDR3 is 16 residues long. J lost 4 bases, V lost 8 bases, and 8 bases had no gene match. In germline, CDR1 is SGHTA, CDR2 FQGNSA. Combining the CDR3 with reference TRBV7-2 and TRBJ2-3 gives the whole variable domain GAGVSQSPSNKVTEKGKDVELRCDPISGHTALYWYRQSLGQGLEFLIYFQGNSAPDKSGLPSDRFSAERTGGSVSTLTIQRTQQEDSAVYLCASLNRLAGGADTQYFGPGTRLTVL.

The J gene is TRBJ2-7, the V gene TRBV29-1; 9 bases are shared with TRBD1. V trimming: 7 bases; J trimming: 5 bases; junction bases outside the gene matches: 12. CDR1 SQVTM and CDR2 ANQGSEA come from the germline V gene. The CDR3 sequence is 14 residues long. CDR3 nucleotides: TGCAGCGCTATACTGACAGGGGGGTCCGACGAGCAGTACTTC. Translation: CSAILTGGSDEQYF.

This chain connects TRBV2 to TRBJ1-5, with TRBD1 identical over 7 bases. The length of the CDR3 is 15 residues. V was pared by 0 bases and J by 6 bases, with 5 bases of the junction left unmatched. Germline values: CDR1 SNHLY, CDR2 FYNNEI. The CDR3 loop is CASSEAGGAGQPQHF. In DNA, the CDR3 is TGTGCCAGCAGTGAAGCAGGGGGCGCCGGTCAGCCCCAGCATTTT. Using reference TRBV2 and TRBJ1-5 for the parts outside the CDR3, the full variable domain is EPEVTQTPSHQVTQMGQEVILRCVPISNHLYFYWYRQILGQKVEFLVSFYNNEISEKSEIFDDQFSVERPDGSNFTLKIRSTKLEDSAMYFCASSEAGGAGQPQHFGDGTRLSIL.

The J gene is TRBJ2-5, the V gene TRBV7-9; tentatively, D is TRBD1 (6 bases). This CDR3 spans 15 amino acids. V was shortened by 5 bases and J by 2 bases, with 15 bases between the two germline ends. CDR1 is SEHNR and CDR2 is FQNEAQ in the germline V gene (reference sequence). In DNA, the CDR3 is TGTGCCAGCAGCCCTTTCCGAGACAGGCAAGAGACCCAGTACTTC. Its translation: CASSPFRDRQETQYF.

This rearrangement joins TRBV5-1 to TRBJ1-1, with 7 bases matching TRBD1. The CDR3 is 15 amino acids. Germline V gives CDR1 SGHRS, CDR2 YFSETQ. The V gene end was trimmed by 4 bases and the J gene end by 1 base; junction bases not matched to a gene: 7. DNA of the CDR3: TGCGCCAGCAGCCAGGGCCGGGACAGGAACACTGAAGCTTTCTTT. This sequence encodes CASSQGRDRNTEAFF. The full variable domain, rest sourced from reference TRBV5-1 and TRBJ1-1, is KAGVTQTPRYLIKTRGQQVTLSCSPISGHRSVSWYQQTPGQGLQFLFEYFSETQRNKGNFPGRFSGRQFSNSRSEMNVSTLELGDSALYLCASSQGRDRNTEAFFGQGTRLTVV.

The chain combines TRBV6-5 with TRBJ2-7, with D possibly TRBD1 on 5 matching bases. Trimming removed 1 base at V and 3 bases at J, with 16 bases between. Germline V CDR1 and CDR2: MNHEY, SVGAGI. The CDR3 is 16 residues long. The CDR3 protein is CASSYWSDQGDYEQYF. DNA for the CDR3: TGTGCCAGCAGTTACTGGTCCGATCAAGGGGACTACGAGCAGTACTTC.

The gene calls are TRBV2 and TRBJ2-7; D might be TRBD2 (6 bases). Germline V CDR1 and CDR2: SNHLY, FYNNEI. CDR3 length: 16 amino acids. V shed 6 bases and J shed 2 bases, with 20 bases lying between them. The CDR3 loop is CASRAPGLPIAYEQYF. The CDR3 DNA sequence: TGTGCCAGCAGGGCCCCAGGACTACCTATAGCCTACGAGCAGTACTTC.

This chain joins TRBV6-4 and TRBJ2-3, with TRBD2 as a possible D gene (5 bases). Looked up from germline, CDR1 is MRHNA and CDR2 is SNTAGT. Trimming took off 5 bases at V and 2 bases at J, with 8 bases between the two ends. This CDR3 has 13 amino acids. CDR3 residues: CASSTGNTDTQYF. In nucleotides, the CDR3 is TGTGCCAGCAGTACCGGGAACACAGATACGCAGTATTTT.

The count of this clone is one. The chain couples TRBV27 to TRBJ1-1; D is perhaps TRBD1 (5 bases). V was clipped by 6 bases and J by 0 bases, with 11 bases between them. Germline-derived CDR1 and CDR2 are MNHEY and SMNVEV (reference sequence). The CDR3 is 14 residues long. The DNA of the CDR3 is TGTGCCAGCAGCACAGGATTTATGAACACTGAAGCTTTCTTT. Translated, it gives CASSTGFMNTEAFF.